This T cell receptor beta chain was recorded in a study of T-cell memory formation after mild COVID-19. A single record per CDR3 protein comes from TCRdb applying MiXCR to the 5' RACE reads. The sample has 100,000 to 150,000 distinct CDR3 sequences; approximately 15% are singletons. The CDR3 length is 15 residues. Germline CDR1 and CDR2: GTSNPN and SVGIG (reference sequence). V lost 4 bases and J lost 4; bases outside the gene matches: 8. The sequenced material came from PBMCs or a T cell subset sorted from them (not recorded which). The J gene is TRBJ2-1, the V gene TRBV30; 9 bases are shared with TRBD2. This clonotype was obtained from an adult woman who had mild COVID-19 (a few samples of this study predate the infection). Cell type and time point are not known. CDR3 DNA sequence: TGTGCCTGGACCCCGGGACTAGCAGTATACAATGAGCAGTTCTTC. This encodes CAWTPGLAVYNEQFF.